In this sample, the clone carrying this T cell receptor beta chain turned up many times. Its matching antigen is unknown. For donors with ophthalmopathy, the disease showed moderate-to-severe activity, reached CAS ≥3 and NOSPECS ≥4, and had lasted under 3 months. Amplification from RNA transcripts yielded the TCR beta CDR3 regions. First-round RT-PCR employed HTBI primers, with a second-round multiplex PCR after it. TCRdb itself ran the multiplex PCR reads through MiXCR, one entry per CDR3 protein. The top ten clones hold more than 45% of a sample with 200,000 to 300,000 distinct CDR3 sequences, around 42% of them seen once. The entry originates in a study of Graves' ophthalmopathy and Graves' hyperthyroidism. Study-wide results and caveats: The majority of expanded thyroid clonotypes above 0.001 frequency also occurred in blood. This model predicted ophthalmopathy progression (sensitivity roughly 64%, specificity about 72%).

J was trimmed by 0 bases and V by 4 bases; bases with no gene match: 6. Germline V gene sequence: CDR1 SQVTM, CDR2 ANQGSEA. The CDR3 sequence is 15 residues long. This sequence joins TRBV29-1 and TRBJ2-7; TRBD2 aligns across 10 bases. The TCR sequence derives from an adult man with Graves' ophthalmopathy. The sequencing sample was made of peripheral blood. This CDR3 reads CSVGDPSGSSYEQYF. The CDR3 DNA sequence: TGCAGCGTTGGTGATCCTAGCGGGAGCTCCTACGAGCAGTACTTC.